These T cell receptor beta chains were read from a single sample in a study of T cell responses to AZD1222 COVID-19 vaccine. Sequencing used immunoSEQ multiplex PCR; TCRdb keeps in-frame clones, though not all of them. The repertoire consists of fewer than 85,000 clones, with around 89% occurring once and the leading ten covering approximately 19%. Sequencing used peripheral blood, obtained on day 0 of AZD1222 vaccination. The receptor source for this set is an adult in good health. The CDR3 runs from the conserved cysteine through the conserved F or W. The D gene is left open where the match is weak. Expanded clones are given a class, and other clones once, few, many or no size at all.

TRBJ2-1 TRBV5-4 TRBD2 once TGTGCCAGCAGCTTCTCGGGAGGGTATGAGCAGTTCTTC CASSFSGGYEQFF
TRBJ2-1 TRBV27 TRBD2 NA TGTGCCAGCGGTGCCCGCGGGGGGGGTAAATACAATGAGCAGTTCTTC CASGARGGGKYNEQFF
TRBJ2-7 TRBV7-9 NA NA TGTGCCAGCAGCTTAGTAGTGGCAGCCGCCTACGAGCAGTACTTC CASSLVVAAAYEQYF
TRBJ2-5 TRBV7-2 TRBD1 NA TGTGCCAGCAGCTTAGACAGGGGGTGGCAGGAGACCCAGTACTTC CASSLDRGWQETQYF
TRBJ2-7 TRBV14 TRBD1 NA TGTGCCAGCAGCTTCGACAGGGGAAGCTCCTACGAGCAGTACTTC CASSFDRGSSYEQYF
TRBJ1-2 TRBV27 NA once TGTGCCAGCAGTTTGCTGAGCGGGACTACATCATATGGCTACACCTTC CASSLLSGTTSYGYTF
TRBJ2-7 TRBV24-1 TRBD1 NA TGTGCCACCAGCGGGACAGGGAGTCAAGAGCAGTACTTC CATSGTGSQEQYF
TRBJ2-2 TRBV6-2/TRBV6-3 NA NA TGTGCCAGCAGTTATGGCACCGGGGAGCTGTTTTTT CASSYGTGELFF
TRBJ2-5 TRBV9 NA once TGTGCCAGCAGCGTAGGAATCGGCACTAGCCCCCGGGAGACCCAGTACTTC CASSVGIGTSPRETQYF
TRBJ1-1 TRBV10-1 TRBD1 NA TGCGCCAGCAGCCCAGGGACAGCGAACACTGAAGCTTTCTTT CASSPGTANTEAFF
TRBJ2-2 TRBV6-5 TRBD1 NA TGTGCCAGTCGACAGGGATACACCGGGGAGCTGTTTTTT CASRQGYTGELFF
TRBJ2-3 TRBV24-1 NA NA TGTGCCACCAGTGATTTGCCCCAGGCTAGCACAGATACGCAGTATTTT CATSDLPQASTDTQYF
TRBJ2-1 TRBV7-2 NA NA TGTGCCAGCAGCTTAGCAGGCGTTAACGTCAATGAGCAGTTCTTC CASSLAGVNVNEQFF
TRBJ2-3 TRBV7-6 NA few TGTGCCAGCAGCTTAGTTAGCGTGGGAGGAGCAGATACGCAGTATTTT CASSLVSVGGADTQYF
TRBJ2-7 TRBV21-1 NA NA TGTGCCAGCAGCAAAGTAGTCCTAGCCCTCGAGCAGTACTTC CASSKVVLALEQYF
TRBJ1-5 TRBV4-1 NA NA TGCGCCAGCAGCCCAACCGGGGGGTCGTATCAGCCCCAGCATTTT CASSPTGGSYQPQHF
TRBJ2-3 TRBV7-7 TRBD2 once TGTGCCAGCAGCCTGGGGACTAGCGGGAGCGATACGCAGTATTTT CASSLGTSGSDTQYF
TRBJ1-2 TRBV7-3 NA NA TGTGCCAGCAGCTTAACGGCGGGTGCTGGCTATGGCTACACCTTC CASSLTAGAGYGYTF
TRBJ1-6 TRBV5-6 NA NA TGTGCCAGCAGCCACCGAGACACAGGGTTAATTTCACCCCTCCACTTT CASSHRDTGLISPLHF
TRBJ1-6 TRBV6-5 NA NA TGTGCCAGCGGAGTCACAAACTATAATTCACCCCCCCACTTT CASGVTNYNSPPHF
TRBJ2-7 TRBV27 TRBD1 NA TGTGCCAGCAGAGGAACCCAAGCCGGGCAGGGGGCCTACGAGCAGTACTTC CASRGTQAGQGAYEQYF
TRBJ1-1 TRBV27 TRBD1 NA TGTGCCAGCAGTCAACAGGGGAGGACTGAAGCTTTCTTT CASSQQGRTEAFF
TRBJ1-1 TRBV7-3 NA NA TGTGCCAGCAGCGAGAGGGTTGGCACTGAAGCTTTCTTT CASSERVGTEAFF
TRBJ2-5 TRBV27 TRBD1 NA TGTGCCAGCAGTCTGACAGGGGTCCAAGAGACCCAGTACTTC CASSLTGVQETQYF
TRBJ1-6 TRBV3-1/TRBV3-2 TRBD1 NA TGTGCCAGCAGCCAAAATATCGGGACAGGGGGCAGTTCACCCCTCCACTTT CASSQNIGTGGSSPLHF
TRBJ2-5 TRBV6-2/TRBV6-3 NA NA TGTGCCAGCAGTTACCGGGGTAGCGGACAAGAGACCCAGTACTTC CASSYRGSGQETQYF
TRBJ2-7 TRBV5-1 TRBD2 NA TGCGCCAGCAGCTTGGTCCCTAGCGGGGTCTACGAGCAGTACTTC CASSLVPSGVYEQYF
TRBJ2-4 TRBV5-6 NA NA TGTGCCAGCAGCGTAGATCAGGGACCCAAAAACATTCAGTACTTC CASSVDQGPKNIQYF
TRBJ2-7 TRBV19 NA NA TGTGCCAGTAGTGTCTCAGATACTACTATCGAGCAGTACTTC CASSVSDTTIEQYF
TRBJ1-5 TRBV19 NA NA TGTGCCAGTAGTATATCATTAAATCAGCCCCAGCATTTT CASSISLNQPQHF
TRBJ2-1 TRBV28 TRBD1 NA TGTGCCAGCAGTTTCCGACTGACAGGGGATGAGCAGTTCTTC CASSFRLTGDEQFF
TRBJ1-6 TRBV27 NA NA TGTGCCAGCAGTTTATGGGGGGTATCTAATTCACCCCTCCACTTT CASSLWGVSNSPLHF
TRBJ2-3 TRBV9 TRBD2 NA TGTGCCAGCAGCGCGACGACTAGCGGGGGGGACTCAGATACGCAGTATTTT CASSATTSGGDSDTQYF
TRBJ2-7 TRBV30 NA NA TGTGCCTGGACCCTCTTCCGGGTTGGTCGGAGGGGTATGGAGCAGTACTTC CAWTLFRVGRRGMEQYF
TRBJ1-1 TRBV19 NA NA TGTGCCAGTAGCCTAGGGACTGAAGCTTTCTTT CASSLGTEAFF
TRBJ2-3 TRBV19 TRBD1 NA TGTGCCACCCGAGGGACAGCTATAGTCCGTAGCACAGATACGCAGTATTTT CATRGTAIVRSTDTQYF
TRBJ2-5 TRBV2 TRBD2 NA TGTGCCAGCAGTTCAAGGACTAGCCGCGAAGAGACCCAGTACTTC CASSSRTSREETQYF
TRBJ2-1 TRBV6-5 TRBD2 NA TGTGCCAGCAGTTTGGGACTAGCGGGCCGCAATGAGCAGTTCTTC CASSLGLAGRNEQFF
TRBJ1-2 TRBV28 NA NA TGTGCCAGCAGTCGGTATGGCCTCTCCGATGGCTACACCTTC CASSRYGLSDGYTF
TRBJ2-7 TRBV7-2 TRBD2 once TGTGCCAGCAGCTTAGCGCCGGCTAGCGGGGGCTACGAGCAGTACTTC CASSLAPASGGYEQYF
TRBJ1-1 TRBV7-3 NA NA TGTGCCAGCAGCTTAATGGGCACAGGTAACACTGAAGCTTTCTTT CASSLMGTGNTEAFF
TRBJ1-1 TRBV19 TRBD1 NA TGTGCCAGTAGGCATGTTGGGACAGGGACTAACACTGAAGCTTTCTTT CASRHVGTGTNTEAFF
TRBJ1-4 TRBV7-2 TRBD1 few TGTGCCAGCAGCTTAGGAGGACAGGGAAGAAAACTGTTTTTT CASSLGGQGRKLFF
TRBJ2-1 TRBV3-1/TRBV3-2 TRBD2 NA TGTGCCAGCAGCCCCTGGGGGGGGAGCTCCTACAATGAGCAGTTCTTC CASSPWGGSSYNEQFF
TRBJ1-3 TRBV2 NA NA TGTGCCAGCAGGGTATTCGGAAACACCATATATTTT CASRVFGNTIYF
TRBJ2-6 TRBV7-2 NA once TGTGCCAGCAGCTTAGGGGGAGGGGCCAACGTCCTGACTTTC CASSLGGGANVLTF
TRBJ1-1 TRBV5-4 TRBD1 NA TGTGCCAGCAGCTCTCCGGGACAGCCCCCAATGAACACTGAAGCTTTCTTT CASSSPGQPPMNTEAFF
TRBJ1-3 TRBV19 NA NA TGTGCCAGTAGTATTTCATGGGGGCCAGGAAACACCATATATTTT CASSISWGPGNTIYF
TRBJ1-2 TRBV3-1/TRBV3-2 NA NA TGTGCCAGCAGCCAAGAACGCAATGGCAGGGGAAACTATGGCTACACCTTC CASSQERNGRGNYGYTF